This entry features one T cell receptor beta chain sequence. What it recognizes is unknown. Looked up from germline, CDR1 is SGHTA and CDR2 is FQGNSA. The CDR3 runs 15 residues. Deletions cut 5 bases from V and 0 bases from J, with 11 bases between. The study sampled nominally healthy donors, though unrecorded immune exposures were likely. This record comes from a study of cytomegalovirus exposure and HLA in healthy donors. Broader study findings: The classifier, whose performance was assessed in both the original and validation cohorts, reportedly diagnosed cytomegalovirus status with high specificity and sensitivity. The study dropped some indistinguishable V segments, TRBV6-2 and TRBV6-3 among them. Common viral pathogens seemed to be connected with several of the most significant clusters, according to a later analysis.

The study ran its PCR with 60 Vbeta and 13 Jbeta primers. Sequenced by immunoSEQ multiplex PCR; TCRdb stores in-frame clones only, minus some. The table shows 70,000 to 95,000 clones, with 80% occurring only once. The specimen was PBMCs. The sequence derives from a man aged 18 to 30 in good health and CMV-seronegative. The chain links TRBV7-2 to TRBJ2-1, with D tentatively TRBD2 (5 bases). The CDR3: CASSPTAVSYNEQFF. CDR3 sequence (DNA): TGTGCCAGCAGCCCCACAGCGGTCTCCTACAATGAGCAGTTCTTC.